What follows are 7 T cell receptor beta chains derived from one specimen sequenced in a study of CD8 T cells in ankylosing spondylitis. TCRdb reprocessed the 5' RACE reads with MiXCR, giving one entry per CDR3 protein. In the table there are 450,000 to 550,000 distinct CDR3 sequences, 5.3% of which are singletons. Study findings and constraints: One TCR beta motif, made up of several highly homologous variants, appeared characteristic of ankylosing spondylitis blood.

Antigens of these TCRs are unknown. Sequenced sample: blood, either unsorted or a sorted T cell fraction (not recorded which). The receptors derive from a male donor with ankylosing spondylitis.

This clonotype was recorded at least ten times. The rearrangement joins TRBV29-1 to TRBJ2-3; 11 bases fit TRBD2. This CDR3 comprises 15 residues. Trimming removed 7 bases from V and 0 bases from J; junction bases left unmatched: 6. Germline loops: CDR1 SQVTM, CDR2 ANQGSEA. The CDR3 spells CSALGLAESTDTQYF. The CDR3 bases are TGCAGCGCCCTGGGACTAGCGGAGAGCACAGATACGCAGTATTTT.

In its sample, this clonotype was seen many times. The gene calls are TRBV20-1 and TRBJ1-4; tentatively, D is TRBD1 (6 bases). The CDR3 covers 13 residues. The V end was cut by 6 bases, the J end by 8 bases, with 16 bases between. Germline V gives CDR1 DFQATT, CDR2 SNEGSKA (reference sequence). CDR3 DNA sequence: TGCAGTGCGGGGGCCGACGGAATCGAAAAACTGTTTTTT. Translation: CSAGADGIEKLFF.

Ten or more counts support this clonotype. The chain combines TRBV20-1 with TRBJ1-1; no clear D gene. The CDR3 totals 13 residues. V was shortened by 2 bases and J by 1 base, with 8 bases between the two germline ends. The V gene's germline CDR1 is DFQATT and CDR2 SNEGSKA (reference sequence). DNA of the CDR3: TGCAGTGCTAGATTCCAGCAGAACACTGAAGCTTTCTTT. It is translated as CSARFQQNTEAFF.

This clonotype was recorded at least ten times. The J gene is TRBJ2-1, the V gene TRBV10-3; D is tentatively TRBD1 or TRBD2 (5 bases each). This CDR3 has 12 residues. From germline, CDR1 is ENHRY and CDR2 SYGVKD. The V end lost 3 bases, the J end lost 7 bases, and 7 bases lay between the germline ends. As DNA, the CDR3 is TGTGCCATCAGTGATGAGGGGAATGAGCAGTTCTTC. It specifies CAISDEGNEQFF.

This clonotype was recorded many times. The rearrangement joins TRBV7-9 to TRBJ2-1; 11 bases are shared with TRBD2. CDR1 SEHNR and CDR2 FQNEAQ come from the germline V gene (reference sequence). CDR3 size: 16 residues. V lost 1 base, J lost 6 bases, and 5 bases stayed unmatched. The CDR3 nucleotides read TGTGCCAGCAGCTTAGTTGGACTAGCGGGTGGCAATGAGCAGTTCTTC. Translation gives CASSLVGLAGGNEQFF.

This clonotype has ten or more counts. The chain employs TRBV29-1 and TRBJ1-4; no definite D call. CDR1 and CDR2 from the germline V gene are SQVTM and ANQGSEA. The CDR3 length is 14 residues. Between the trimmed V and J ends, which lost 6 bases and 7 bases, there was a span of 18 bases. Written as DNA, the CDR3 is TGCAGCGTAGAATTAAACCATGGGGTTGAAAAACTGTTTTTT. Residues: CSVELNHGVEKLFF.

This clonotype has ten or more counts. V gene TRBV25-1 combines with J gene TRBJ1-5; D not resolved. CDR3 length: 13 amino acids. The V end was cut by 3 bases, the J end by 4 bases, with 7 bases between. Germline CDR1 reads MGHDK; CDR2 reads SYGVNS. The CDR3 reads CASSERVNQPQHF. CDR3 nucleotide sequence: TGTGCCAGCAGTGAGAGGGTTAATCAGCCCCAGCATTTT.